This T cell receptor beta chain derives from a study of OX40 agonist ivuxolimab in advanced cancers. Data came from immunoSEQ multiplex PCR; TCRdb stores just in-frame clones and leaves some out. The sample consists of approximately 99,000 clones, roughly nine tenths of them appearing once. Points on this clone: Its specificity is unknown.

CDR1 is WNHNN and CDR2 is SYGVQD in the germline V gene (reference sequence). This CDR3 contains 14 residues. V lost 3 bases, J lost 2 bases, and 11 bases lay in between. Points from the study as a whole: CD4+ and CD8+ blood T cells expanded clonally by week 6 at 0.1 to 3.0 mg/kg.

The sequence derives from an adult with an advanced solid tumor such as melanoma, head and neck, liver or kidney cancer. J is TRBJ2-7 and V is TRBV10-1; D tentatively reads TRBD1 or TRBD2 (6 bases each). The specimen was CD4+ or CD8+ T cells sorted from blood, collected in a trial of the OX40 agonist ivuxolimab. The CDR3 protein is CASSEGGPPYEQYF. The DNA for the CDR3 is TGCGCCAGCAGTGAAGGGGGGCCCCCCTACGAGCAGTACTTC.